This entry lists 10 T cell receptor beta chains sequenced from one sample in a study of a mutant IDH1 vaccine in newly diagnosed glioma. TCRdb's table, derived via immunoSEQ multiplex PCR, lists solely in-frame clones and lacks some. The profile shows 45,000 to 55,000 clones, about nine tenths of them singletons. Time point specified: baseline, week 1 (first vaccination visit). The treatment denotes: pre-vaccination baseline after standard-of-care therapy. This sample comprised PBMCs, obtained from a glioma patient treated with radiotherapy, temozolomide or both. The receptor source for this set is a man aged 40-49 years with glioma.

The CDR3 is CASSRRQGEGEETQYF. CDR3 DNA sequence: TGCGCCAGCAGTCGTCGACAGGGCGAAGGGGAAGAGACCCAGTACTTC. V is TRBV4-1 and J is TRBJ2-5; 7 bases fit TRBD1. This CDR3 contains 16 residues. V was clipped by 6 bases and J by 3 bases; unmatched bases: 13. Germline V gene sequence: CDR1 MGHRA, CDR2 YSYEKL.

The gene calls are TRBV7-9 and TRBJ2-7; 8 bases match TRBD1. The length of the CDR3 is 15 residues. CDR1 and CDR2 (germline): SEHNR, FQNEAQ (reference sequence). The V and J ends lost 5 bases and 3 bases, in that order; junction bases with no gene match: 9. CDR3: CASSPTRDRFYEQYF. CDR3 sequence (DNA): TGTGCCAGCAGCCCGACCCGGGACAGGTTCTACGAGCAGTACTTC.

The CDR3 spells CASSLRSWHEQFF. The CDR3 bases are TGTGCCAGCAGCTTACGGAGCTGGCATGAGCAGTTCTTC. The chain carries TRBV7-3 and TRBJ2-1; no clear D gene. Germline lookup yields CDR1 SGHTA and CDR2 FQGTGA. Trimming took 2 bases from V and 8 from J, leaving 10 bases between them. The CDR3 consists of 13 residues.

The chain combines TRBV4-1 with TRBJ1-3, with D possibly TRBD1 on 5 matching bases. Trimming cost V 1 base and J 0 bases, with 10 bases left between them. The CDR3 has 16 residues. CDR1 is MGHRA, CDR2 YSYEKL, per germline. The CDR3 here is CASSQGRGYSGNTIYF. The CDR3 coding sequence is TGCGCCAGCAGCCAAGGGAGGGGTTACTCTGGAAACACCATATATTTT.

This clone is a singleton in its sample. The chain uses TRBV19 and TRBJ2-3; 9 nucleotides line up with TRBD2. V lost 6 bases to trimming and J lost 4 bases; unmatched junction nucleotides: 2. The germline V gene has CDR1 LNHDA and CDR2 SQIVND (reference sequence). The CDR3 is made up of 13 amino acids. The CDR3 bases are TGTGCCAGTAGGGTAGCGGGAGCAGATACGCAGTATTTT. Translation: CASRVAGADTQYF.

This clone was seen a few times. The rearrangement uses TRBV10-3 and TRBJ1-2, with D tentatively TRBD1 (6 bases). From germline, CDR1 is ENHRY and CDR2 SYGVKD. The CDR3 runs to 15 residues. V lost 6 bases, J lost 1 base, and 15 bases lay in between. The CDR3 DNA is TGTGCCATCAGACCCGGGGGACAAATTAACTATGGCTACACCTTC. Protein: CAIRPGGQINYGYTF.

J is TRBJ1-3 and V is TRBV4-1, with D unresolved. Germline V lookup: CDR1 MGHRA, CDR2 YSYEKL. The CDR3 length is 16 residues. V lost 2 bases and J 7 bases, leaving 18 bases between the germline ends. Written as DNA, the CDR3 is TGCGCCAGCAGCCAATCGTTACTGATGGGAAGGAACACCATATATTTT. Translating gives CASSQSLLMGRNTIYF.

This chain links TRBV10-3 with TRBJ2-6; D is perhaps TRBD1 (6 bases). Deletions cut 2 bases from V and 0 bases from J, with 17 bases between. The CDR3 is made up of 19 amino acids. Germline assignment: CDR1 ENHRY and CDR2 SYGVKD. CDR3 sequence reads: CAISEERARGSSGANVLTF. CDR3 bases: TGTGCCATCAGTGAGGAACGGGCCAGGGGTTCCTCTGGGGCCAACGTCCTGACTTTC.

CDR3 in amino acids: CASGWDRDTQYF. CDR3 DNA sequence: TGTGCTAGTGGTTGGGACAGAGATACGCAGTATTTT. The rearrangement uses TRBV12-5 and TRBJ2-3, with 7 bases that match TRBD1. The CDR3 is made up of 12 amino acids. Germline assignment: CDR1 LGHNT and CDR2 FRNRAP. The ends lost 4 bases at V and 5 bases at J; junction bases unmatched: 0.

V gene TRBV29-1 combines with J gene TRBJ2-1, with 9 bases matching TRBD1. There are 15 residues in the CDR3. Germline CDR1 reads SQVTM; CDR2 reads ANQGSEA. The ends lost 7 bases at V and 4 bases at J; junction bases unmatched: 11. CDR3 DNA sequence: TGCAGCGGTAAAAGAGGGACAGGGATATACAATGAGCAGTTCTTC. This translates into CSGKRGTGIYNEQFF.